This T cell receptor beta chain was captured by sequencing in a study of shared clonotypes between healthy human individuals. For the study at large: CD4 naive cells filled three plates per donor, CD4 memory three, CD8 naive two and CD8 memory one. Overall study findings and caveats: Naive subsets generally had larger estimated richness than memory subsets.

Under the authors' procedure: Filtering differed for immunoSEQ, which gave only junction sequences without quality scores. The method was immunoSEQ multiplex PCR; TCRdb's version includes in-frame clones alone and lacks a portion of them. V, J and clone size are taken as reported in that table, and D and trimming were inferred from the DNA itself. Among some 1,600,000 clones listed, about 98% were seen once. A remark on this clone: Its matching antigen is unknown.

The germline CDR1 and CDR2 sequences are MDHEN and SYDVKM. There are 16 residues in the CDR3. The J segment lost 3 bases and the V segment lost 6 bases, leaving 13 bases of the junction unmatched. The rearrangement links TRBV28 to TRBJ2-7; 8 nucleotides match TRBD2. Sequencing used naive CD4+ T cells sorted from blood. Regarding subset: CD45RA+ positively selected. This clonotype was sampled from a man aged 25 to 40 in good health. This CDR3 reads CASSSPGAGGLYEQYF. The CDR3 coding sequence is TGTGCCAGCAGCTCCCCCGGGGCGGGAGGTCTCTACGAGCAGTACTTC.